The present T cell receptor (beta chain) was sequenced within a study of blood T cell repertoires in COVID-19. Whole-study context: T cells, B-cell-depleted T cells, or PBMCs supplied cDNA or gDNA.

In the original analysis: Reference gene primer amplification yielded estimated nucleated cell counts. Produced via immunoSEQ multiplex PCR; TCRdb's table is partial and in-frame only. From that table come the V and J calls and clone size; the DNA was used to work out D and trimming. The table has approximately 200,000 clones, 90% seen once. Each participant's cohort was designated according to participant-reported clinical history. Among Cohort 3 donors, those recovered had two negative PCRs, clearance, or symptom resolution. Germline assignment: CDR1 LNHNV and CDR2 YYDKDF (reference sequence). This CDR3 spans 12 amino acids. The V end was cut by 2 bases, the J end by 5 bases, with 6 bases between.

The rearrangement joins TRBV15 to TRBJ1-2; no definite D call. This clonotype was sampled from a man in his thirties or forties who had recovered from COVID-19. Specimen: PBMCs or T cells enriched from blood (not recorded which). The CDR3 sequence is CATSRQTYGYTF. Written as DNA, the CDR3 is TGTGCCACCAGCAGACAGACATATGGCTACACCTTC.